The 25 T cell receptor beta chains listed next were all sequenced from one sample in a study of vaccination effects on CD4 cells after COVID-19. The ViraFEST assay expanded antigen-specific CD4+ T cells with viral peptide pools before sequencing. Scientists isolated CD4+ T cells after a roughly nine-day culture period ended. It was two doses of either the BNT162b2 or mRNA-1273 vaccine that participants received. Some clones are missing from TCRdb's copy, which holds only in-frame ones; the method was immunoSEQ multiplex PCR. The profile shows more than 65,000 clones, roughly four fifths of them singletons. Their antigens are not known. This sample comprised CD4+ T cells from PBMCs cultured with HCoV-229E spike peptides, obtained after COVID-19 vaccination. These TCRs come from a human donor who received a COVID-19 vaccine.

V is TRBV2 and J is TRBJ1-3; D unresolved. This CDR3 spans 12 amino acids. The germline V gene encodes CDR1 SNHLY and CDR2 FYNNEI. Trimming stripped 2 bases from V and 3 bases from J, with 2 bases between. DNA for the CDR3: TGTGCCAGCAGTGAACATGGAAACACCATATATTTT. Residues: CASSEHGNTIYF.

This chain links TRBV14 with TRBJ2-2, with D hard to call. The V gene's germline CDR1 is SGHDN and CDR2 FVKESK. This CDR3 comprises 13 residues. V was trimmed by 8 bases and J by 7 bases, leaving 14 bases between them. CDR3 sequence (DNA): TGTGCCAGCCGGTGGGGTATGAGCGGGGAGCTGTTTTTT. It encodes CASRWGMSGELFF.

The rearrangement links TRBV18 to TRBJ2-3; D tentatively fits TRBD1 or TRBD2 (5 bases each). The CDR3 is 16 amino acids. Germline CDR1 reads KGHSH; CDR2 reads LQKENI. V lost 3 bases and J lost 3, with 16 bases in between. CDR3 in amino acids: CASSPGGRFSTDTQYF. CDR3 DNA sequence: TGTGCCAGCTCACCTGGGGGACGCTTTTCAACAGATACGCAGTATTTT.

The chain links TRBV11-3 to TRBJ2-2; unclear D gene. Germline V gene data show CDR1 as SGHNT and CDR2 as YENEEA. V lost 4 bases to trimming and J lost 4 bases, with 4 bases between them. The CDR3 sequence is 12 residues long. In DNA form, the CDR3 reads TGTGCCAGCAGCTCCACCACCGGGGAGCTGTTTTTT. Its protein product is CASSSTTGELFF.

The rearrangement links TRBV19 to TRBJ1-2; the match to TRBD1 covers 10 bases. The CDR3 loop spans 14 amino acids. Germline V CDR1 and CDR2: LNHDA, SQIVND (reference sequence). After removal of 5 bases from V and 4 bases from J, the junction contained 4 bases not matched to a gene. In nucleotides, the CDR3 is TGTGCCAGTAGTGACCGGGACAGGGGCTATGGCTACACCTTC. This sequence encodes CASSDRDRGYGYTF. Using reference TRBV19 and TRBJ1-2 for the parts outside the CDR3, the full variable domain is DGGITQSPKYLFRKEGQNVTLSCEQNLNHDAMYWYRQDPGQGLRLIYYSQIVNDFQKGDIAEGYSVSREKKESFPLTVTSAQKNPTAFYLCASSDRDRGYGYTFGSGTRLTVV.

The chain links TRBV6-4 to TRBJ1-1; D not certain. CDR1 and CDR2 (germline): MRHNA, SNTAGT. This CDR3 region has 15 residues. Trimming left V 0 bases short and J 4 bases short, with 12 bases between. The DNA for the CDR3 is TGTGCCAGCAGTGACTCCGAGGGTAGGTTCACTGAAGCTTTCTTT. Translation gives CASSDSEGRFTEAFF.

V usage is TRBV27 and J usage is TRBJ2-1, with 7 nucleotides matching TRBD1. The V gene's germline CDR1 is MNHEY and CDR2 SMNVEV (reference sequence). V dropped 2 bases and J dropped 10; count of bases not matched to a gene: 5. CDR3 size: 13 residues. The CDR3 is CASSLARGHEQFF. In DNA form, the CDR3 reads TGTGCCAGCAGTTTAGCTAGGGGGCACGAGCAGTTCTTC.

V and J are TRBV2 and TRBJ2-7; D is undetermined. This CDR3 spans 13 amino acids. With 4 bases removed from V and 4 bases from J, the gap between germline ends came to 11 bases. CDR1 and CDR2 (germline): SNHLY, FYNNEI. The CDR3 is CASSVERAYEQYV. CDR3 bases: TGTGCCAGCAGTGTAGAGCGTGCGTACGAGCAGTACGTC.

This clone was picked up one time. The rearrangement uses TRBV10-3 and TRBJ1-4; 10 positions agree with TRBD1. The CDR3 contains 16 residues. Trimming cost V 6 bases and J 8 bases; bases outside gene matches: 12. The germline V gene encodes CDR1 ENHRY and CDR2 SYGVKD. CDR3 DNA sequence: TGTGCCATCAGGCCTGAACCCGGGACAGGGGAAGAAAAACTGTTTTTT. This translates into CAIRPEPGTGEEKLFF.

The chain employs TRBV24-1 and TRBJ1-2; D is uncertain. CDR1 KGHDR and CDR2 SFDVKD come from the germline V gene. CDR3 length: 12 amino acids. V gave up 4 bases and J gave up 8 bases, with 10 bases separating them. CDR3: CATSEDAWGYTF. The CDR3 DNA reads TGTGCCACCAGTGAGGACGCCTGGGGCTACACCTTC.

The chain links TRBV27 to TRBJ1-6; TRBD1 matches at 9 bases. The CDR3 spans 16 residues. Germline assignment: CDR1 MNHEY and CDR2 SMNVEV (reference sequence). J lost 3 bases, V lost 6 bases, and 6 bases had no gene match. The CDR3: CASSRDRENYNSPLHF. In DNA, the CDR3 is TGTGCCAGCAGCCGGGACAGGGAAAACTATAATTCACCCCTCCACTTT.

This clone occurred once. The chain links TRBV2 to TRBJ2-2, with unresolved D. V was shortened by 2 bases and J by 1 base, with 5 bases between the two germline ends. Germline loops: CDR1 SNHLY, CDR2 FYNNEI. This CDR3 spans 14 amino acids. CDR3 DNA sequence: TGTGCCAGCAGTGAATTAAGGAACACCGGGGAGCTGTTTTTT. This gives the protein CASSELRNTGELFF.

CDR3 amino acids: CASSLNGGLGANVLTF. The CDR3 DNA reads as TGCGCCAGCAGCCTAAACGGGGGGCTTGGGGCCAACGTCCTGACTTTC. The gene calls are TRBV5-1 and TRBJ2-6; perhaps TRBD2 as D (7 bases). The CDR3 sequence is 16 residues long. CDR1 SGHRS and CDR2 YFSETQ come from the germline V gene. Trimming stripped 4 bases from V and 3 bases from J, with 14 bases between. Drawing the rest from reference TRBV5-1 and TRBJ2-6, the complete variable domain is KAGVTQTPRYLIKTRGQQVTLSCSPISGHRSVSWYQQTPGQGLQFLFEYFSETQRNKGNFPGRFSGRQFSNSRSEMNVSTLELGDSALYLCASSLNGGLGANVLTFGAGSRLTVL.

The chain links TRBV7-9 to TRBJ1-4; D is unclear. With 4 bases removed from V and 4 bases from J, the gap between germline ends came to 10 bases. Per germline, CDR1 SEHNR and CDR2 FQNEAQ (reference sequence). This CDR3 contains 14 residues. CDR3 loop: CASSSRHGNEKLFF. The CDR3 DNA reads as TGTGCCAGCAGCTCGCGACACGGTAATGAAAAACTGTTTTTT.

V usage is TRBV27 and J usage is TRBJ1-1; D is unresolved. The CDR3 length is 13 residues. The V end was cut by 5 bases, the J end by 0 bases, with 7 bases between. CDR1 is MNHEY and CDR2 is SMNVEV in the germline V gene (reference sequence). CDR3 nucleotides: TGTGCCAGCAGTAAGAACGTGAACACTGAAGCTTTCTTT. Translated: CASSKNVNTEAFF.

The chain is built from TRBV19 and TRBJ1-5, with D hard to call. The CDR3 consists of 15 residues. Trimming removed 7 bases at V and 0 bases at J, with 13 bases between. Germline loops: CDR1 LNHDA, CDR2 SQIVND (reference sequence). Here the CDR3 reads CASNTDSYSNQPQHF. For the CDR3, the DNA is TGTGCCAGTAATACAGACTCATATAGCAATCAGCCCCAGCATTTT.

V usage is TRBV27 and J usage is TRBJ1-1; unclear D gene. Germline lookup yields CDR1 MNHEY and CDR2 SMNVEV (reference sequence). The CDR3 length is 15 residues. Trimming took 8 bases from V and 1 from J, leaving 17 bases between them. In DNA form, the CDR3 reads TGTGCCAGCCGGGCCTTGGGTGGAGGGAACACTGAAGCTTTCTTT. Amino acids: CASRALGGGNTEAFF.

The chain uses TRBV6-5 and TRBJ2-2; D gene uncertain. Looked up from germline, CDR1 is MNHEY and CDR2 is SVGAGI. This CDR3 comprises 13 residues. The germline V and J ends were trimmed by 3 bases and 5 bases, with 7 bases remaining between them. The CDR3 sequence is CASSYRKTGELFF. Written as DNA, the CDR3 is TGTGCCAGCAGTTATAGGAAGACCGGGGAGCTGTTTTTT.

The CDR3 nucleotides read TGTGCCAGCAGCTTTTCTGGGACTAGCGGGGGTGATGAGCAGTTCTTC. Its translation is CASSFSGTSGGDEQFF. V and J are TRBV7-3 and TRBJ2-1; 14 bases align to TRBD2. This CDR3 is built from 16 residues. V dropped 3 bases and J dropped 8; count of bases not matched to a gene: 6. The V gene's germline CDR1 is SGHTA and CDR2 FQGTGA.

In nucleotides, the CDR3 is TGTGCCTGGAGCACGGTCCAGGGGGTATTGGGGGAGCTGTTTTTT. Translated: CAWSTVQGVLGELFF. The rearrangement joins TRBV30 to TRBJ2-2; TRBD1 aligns across 7 bases. V was clipped by 3 bases and J by 8 bases; unmatched bases: 12. The CDR3 runs 15 residues. The germline V gene encodes CDR1 GTSNPN and CDR2 SVGIG (reference sequence).

Notes on this clone: Germline and junction disagree at one end, which may indicate a read error. The J gene is TRBJ1-2, the V gene TRBV24-1; weak D call: TRBD1 (6 bases). The germline V gene has CDR1 KGHDR and CDR2 SFDVKD. This CDR3 has 14 residues. CDR3 sequence reads: CAASDPGTPYGYTF. In DNA form, the CDR3 reads TGTGCCGCCAGTGATCCCGGGACACCCTATGGCTACACCTTC.

The chain combines TRBV13 with TRBJ1-1; D gene unclear. CDR1 is PRHDT and CDR2 is FYEKMQ in the germline V gene (reference sequence). With 6 bases removed from V and 1 base from J, the gap between germline ends came to 3 bases. The CDR3 is 11 amino acids. CDR3 loop: CASRGNTEAFF. CDR3 bases: TGTGCCAGCAGGGGGAACACTGAAGCTTTCTTT.

The V gene is TRBV5-1, the J gene TRBJ2-7; 7 nucleotides line up with TRBD1. The CDR3 has 13 amino acids. The V and J ends lost 7 bases and 4 bases, in that order; junction bases with no gene match: 8. Per germline, CDR1 SGHRS and CDR2 YFSETQ. The DNA of the CDR3 is TGCGCCAGCTCACAGGGGAGAGGGTACGAGCAGTACGTC. It translates to CASSQGRGYEQYV.

Only one count was recorded for this clone. This rearrangement joins TRBV6-5 to TRBJ2-3; D is possibly TRBD2 (7 bases). Deletions cut 0 bases from V and 1 base from J, with 11 bases between. CDR1 and CDR2 from the germline V gene are MNHEY and SVGAGI. The CDR3 spans 16 residues. This CDR3 is CASSYSRGGGTDTQYF. Written as DNA, the CDR3 is TGTGCCAGCAGTTACTCGAGGGGGGGCGGCACAGATACGCAGTATTTT.

The rearrangement links TRBV9 to TRBJ2-5; 7 bases match TRBD2. This CDR3 comprises 14 residues. Per the germline V gene, CDR1 is SGDLS and CDR2 is YYNGEE. J was trimmed by 3 bases and V by 2 bases; bases with no gene match: 4. The CDR3 nucleotides read TGTGCCAGCAGCGTTCGGGGGGAGAAAGAGACCCAGTACTTC. Translation: CASSVRGEKETQYF.